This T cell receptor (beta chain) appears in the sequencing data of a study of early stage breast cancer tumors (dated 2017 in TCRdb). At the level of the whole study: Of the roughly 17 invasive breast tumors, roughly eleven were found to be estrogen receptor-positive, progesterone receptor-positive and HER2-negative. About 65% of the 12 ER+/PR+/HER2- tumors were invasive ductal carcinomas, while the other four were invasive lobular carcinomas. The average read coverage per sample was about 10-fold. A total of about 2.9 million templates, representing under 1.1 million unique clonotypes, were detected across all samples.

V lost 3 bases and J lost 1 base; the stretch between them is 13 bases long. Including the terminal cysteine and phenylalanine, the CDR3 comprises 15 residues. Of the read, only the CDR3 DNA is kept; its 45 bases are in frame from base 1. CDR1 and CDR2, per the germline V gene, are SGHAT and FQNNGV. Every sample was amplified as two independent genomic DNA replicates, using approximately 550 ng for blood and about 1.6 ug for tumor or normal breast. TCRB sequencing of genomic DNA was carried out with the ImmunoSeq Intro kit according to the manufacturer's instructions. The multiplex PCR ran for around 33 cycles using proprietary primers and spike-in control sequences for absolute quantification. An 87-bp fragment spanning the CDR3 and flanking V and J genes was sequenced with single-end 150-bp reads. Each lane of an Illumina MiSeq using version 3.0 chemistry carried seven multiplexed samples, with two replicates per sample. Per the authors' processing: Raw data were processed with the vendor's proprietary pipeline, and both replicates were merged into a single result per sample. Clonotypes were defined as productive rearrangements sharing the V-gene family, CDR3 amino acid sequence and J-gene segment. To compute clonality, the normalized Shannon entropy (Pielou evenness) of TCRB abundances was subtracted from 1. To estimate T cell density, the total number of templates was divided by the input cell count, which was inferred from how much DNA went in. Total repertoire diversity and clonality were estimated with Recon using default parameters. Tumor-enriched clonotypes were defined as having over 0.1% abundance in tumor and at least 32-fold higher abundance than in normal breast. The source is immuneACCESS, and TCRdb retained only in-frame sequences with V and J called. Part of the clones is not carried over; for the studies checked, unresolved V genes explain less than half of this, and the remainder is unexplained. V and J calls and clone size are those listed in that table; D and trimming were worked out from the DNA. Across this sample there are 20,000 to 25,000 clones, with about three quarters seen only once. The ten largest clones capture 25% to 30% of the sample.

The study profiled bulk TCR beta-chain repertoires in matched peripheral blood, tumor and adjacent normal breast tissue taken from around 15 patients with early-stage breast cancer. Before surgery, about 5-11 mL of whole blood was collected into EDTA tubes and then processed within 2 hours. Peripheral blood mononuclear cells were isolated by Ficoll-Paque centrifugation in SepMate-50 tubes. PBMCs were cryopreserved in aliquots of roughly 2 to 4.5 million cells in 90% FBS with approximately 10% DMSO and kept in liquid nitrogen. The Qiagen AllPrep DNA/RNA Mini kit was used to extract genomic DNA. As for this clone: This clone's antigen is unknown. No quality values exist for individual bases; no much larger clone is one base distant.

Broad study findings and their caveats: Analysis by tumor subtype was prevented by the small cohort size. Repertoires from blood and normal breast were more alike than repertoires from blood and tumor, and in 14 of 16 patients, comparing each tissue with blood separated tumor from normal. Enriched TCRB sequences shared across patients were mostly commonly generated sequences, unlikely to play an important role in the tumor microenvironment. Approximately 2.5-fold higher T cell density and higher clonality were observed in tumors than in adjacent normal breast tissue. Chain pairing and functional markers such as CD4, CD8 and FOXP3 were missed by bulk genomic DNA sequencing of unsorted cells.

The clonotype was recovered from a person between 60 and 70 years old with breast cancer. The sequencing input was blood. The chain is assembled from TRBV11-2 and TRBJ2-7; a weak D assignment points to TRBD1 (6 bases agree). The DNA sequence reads TGTGCCAGCAGCTTTGGCGTCCAGGGGTCCTACGAGCAGTACTTC. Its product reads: CASSFGVQGSYEQYF.